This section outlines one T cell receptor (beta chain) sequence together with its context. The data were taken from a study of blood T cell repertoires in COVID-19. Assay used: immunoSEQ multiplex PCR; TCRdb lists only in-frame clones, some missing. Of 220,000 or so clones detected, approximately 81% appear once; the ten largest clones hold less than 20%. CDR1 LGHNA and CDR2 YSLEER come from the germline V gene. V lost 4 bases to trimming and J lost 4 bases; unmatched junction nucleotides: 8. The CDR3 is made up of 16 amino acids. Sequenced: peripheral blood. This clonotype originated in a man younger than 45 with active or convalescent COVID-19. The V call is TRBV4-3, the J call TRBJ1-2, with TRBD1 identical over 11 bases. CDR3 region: CASSPPGTGGTYGYTF. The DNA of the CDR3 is TGCGCCAGCAGCCCTCCCGGGACAGGGGGAACCTATGGCTACACCTTC.